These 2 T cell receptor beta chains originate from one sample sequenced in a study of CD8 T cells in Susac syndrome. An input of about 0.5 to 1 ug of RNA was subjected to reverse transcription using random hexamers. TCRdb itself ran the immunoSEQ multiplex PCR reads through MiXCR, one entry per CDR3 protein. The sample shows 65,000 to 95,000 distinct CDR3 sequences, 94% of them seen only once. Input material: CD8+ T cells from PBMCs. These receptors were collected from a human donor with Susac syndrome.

The chain's CDR3 is CASSPPTGEGETQYF. The CDR3 DNA reads TGTGCCAGCAGTCCGCCGACAGGGGAGGGCGAGACCCAGTACTTC. The chain is built from TRBV28 and TRBJ2-5; D is perhaps TRBD1 (8 bases). Per germline, CDR1 MDHEN and CDR2 SYDVKM. Deletions cut 5 bases from V and 5 bases from J, with 18 bases between. This CDR3 is 15 amino acids long.

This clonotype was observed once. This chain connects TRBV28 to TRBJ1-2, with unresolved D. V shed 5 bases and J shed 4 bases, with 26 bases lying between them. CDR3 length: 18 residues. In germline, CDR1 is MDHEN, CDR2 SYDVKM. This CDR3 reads CASSPVQLVPLSGYGYTF. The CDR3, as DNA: TGTGCCAGCAGTCCGGTCCAGCTTGTCCCCCTTTCGGGCTATGGCTACACCTTC.